Listed below are T cell receptor beta chains from one sample, sequenced in a study of blood T cell repertoires in COVID-19. The method was immunoSEQ multiplex PCR; TCRdb's version includes in-frame clones alone and lacks a portion of them. The sample has some 100,000 clones, about 90% seen once; the top ten hold about a sixth. The specimen sequenced was peripheral blood. The receptor source for this set is a human donor in a cohort sampled during active COVID-19. Each CDR3 is given with its conserved first and last residue. D genes are given only for firm matches. A clone size is listed for some rows: how often the clone was seen (once, few, many), or a class if it is expanded.

d_gene,abundance,j_gene,v_gene,CDR3aa,CDR3nt
.,.,TRBJ1-2,TRBV30,CAWSVLGQAVYGYTF,TGTGCCTGGAGTGTTTTGGGACAAGCCGTTTATGGCTACACCTTC
TRBD2,.,TRBJ2-5,TRBV24-1,CATSDPSGGPEGTQYF,TGTGCCACCAGTGACCCTAGCGGGGGGCCCGAGGGGACCCAGTACTTC
.,.,TRBJ1-1,TRBV28,CASTDTMNTEAFF,TGTGCCAGCACTGACACCATGAACACTGAAGCTTTCTTT
.,few,TRBJ2-7,TRBV5-5,CASSLAPLHEQYF,TGTGCCAGCAGCTTGGCCCCTCTACACGAGCAGTACTTC
TRBD2,.,TRBJ2-1,TRBV7-2,CASSFTSGGLSYNEQFF,TGTGCCAGCAGCTTTACTAGCGGGGGCCTCTCCTACAATGAGCAGTTCTTC
TRBD2,many,TRBJ2-5,TRBV7-9,CASKPGRLAGDQETQYF,TGTGCCAGCAAACCCGGCCGGCTAGCGGGGGACCAAGAGACCCAGTACTTC
TRBD1,.,TRBJ1-1,TRBV11-2,CASSRQQGTGTEAFF,TGTGCCAGCAGCCGACAACAGGGGACGGGCACTGAAGCTTTCTTT
TRBD2,.,TRBJ2-7,TRBV14,CASSYWTSGEQYF,TGTGCCAGCAGCTATTGGACTAGTGGCGAGCAGTACTTC
.,.,TRBJ2-7,TRBV4-1,CASSHGSGFNEQYF,TGCGCCAGCAGCCATGGCTCGGGATTTAACGAGCAGTACTTC
TRBD1,.,TRBJ1-6,TRBV10-1,CASSGMGTGSSYNSPLHF,TGCGCCAGCAGCGGTATGGGGACAGGGAGCTCCTATAATTCACCCCTCCACTTT
TRBD1,.,TRBJ2-3,TRBV12-3/TRBV12-4,CASSSPGQGQYF,TGTGCCAGCAGTTCCCCGGGACAGGGACAGTATTTT
.,.,TRBJ1-1,TRBV7-9,CASSFGAGPEAFF,TGTGCCAGCAGCTTCGGAGCAGGGCCTGAAGCTTTCTTT
.,.,TRBJ1-1,TRBV19,CASSMRGPEAFF,TGTGCCAGTAGTATGCGGGGCCCTGAAGCTTTCTTT
.,.,TRBJ1-1,TRBV28,CASSLGGSKYTEAFF,TGTGCCAGCAGTTTAGGCGGCAGCAAATACACTGAAGCTTTCTTT
TRBD2,.,TRBJ2-5,TRBV19,CASSASSGGAGGQRETQYF,TGTGCCAGTAGTGCCTCTAGCGGGGGGGCCGGGGGCCAAAGGGAGACCCAGTACTTC
TRBD2,.,TRBJ2-7,TRBV6-2/TRBV6-3,CASSYSGTAGEQYF,TGTGCCAGCAGTTACTCCGGAACAGCGGGGGAGCAGTACTTC
TRBD1,.,TRBJ2-5,TRBV3-1/TRBV3-2,CASSRQGPQETQYF,TGTGCCAGCAGTCGACAGGGGCCCCAAGAGACCCAGTACTTC
TRBD1,few,TRBJ1-4,TRBV4-3,CASSQASDRGNEKLFF,TGCGCCAGCAGCCAAGCCAGCGACAGGGGGAATGAAAAACTGTTTTTT
TRBD2,.,TRBJ2-3,TRBV2,CASSEPSGGSTDTQYF,TGTGCCAGCAGTGAACCTAGCGGGGGGTCCACAGATACGCAGTATTTT
.,.,TRBJ1-1,TRBV3-1/TRBV3-2,CASSPMNTEAFF,TGTGCCAGCAGCCCTATGAACACTGAAGCTTTCTTT
.,.,TRBJ2-1,TRBV5-5,CASSFAGGPNNEQFF,TGTGCCAGCAGTTTTGCAGGGGGGCCAAACAATGAGCAGTTCTTC
.,many,TRBJ1-6,TRBV6-5,CASSYGYRVKNSPLHF,TGTGCCAGCAGTTACGGCTACAGGGTGAAGAATTCACCCCTCCACTTT
TRBD2,.,TRBJ2-3,TRBV5-4,CASSLRTSGGADTQYF,TGTGCCAGCAGCTTGCGGACTAGCGGGGGGGCAGATACGCAGTATTTT
TRBD1,.,TRBJ2-7,TRBV28,CASSSKGAGHYEQYF,TGTGCCAGCTCTTCAAAGGGGGCAGGTCACTACGAGCAGTACTTC
TRBD1,.,TRBJ2-7,TRBV5-4,CASSLDRGLSYEQYF,TGTGCCAGCAGCTTGGACAGGGGGCTCTCCTACGAGCAGTACTTC
.,.,TRBJ2-2,TRBV7-2,CASSLGLAGLTGELFF,TGTGCCAGCAGCCTGGGTCTTGCAGGGTTAACCGGGGAGCTGTTTTTT
.,.,TRBJ2-7,TRBV9,CASSATDGSYEQYF,TGTGCCAGCAGCGCAACAGATGGGTCCTACGAGCAGTACTTC
TRBD2,.,TRBJ2-2,TRBV9,CASSVDGAGGAGELFF,TGTGCCAGCAGCGTTGACGGGGCGGGGGGGGCCGGGGAGCTGTTTTTT
TRBD1,.,TRBJ1-4,TRBV4-1,CASSLQGTENEKLFF,TGCGCCAGCAGCTTACAGGGGACAGAGAATGAAAAACTGTTTTTT
.,.,TRBJ1-5,TRBV28,CASSFGPSRGQPQHF,TGTGCCAGCAGTTTCGGGCCAAGTCGGGGTCAGCCCCAGCATTTT
.,.,TRBJ2-7,TRBV21-1,CASSKVAGNPGEQYF,TGTGCCAGCAGCAAAGTGGCAGGTAACCCGGGGGAGCAGTACTTC
.,.,TRBJ2-7,TRBV12-3/TRBV12-4,CASSLRSGEQYF,TGTGCCAGCAGCCTTCGCAGCGGCGAGCAGTACTTC
TRBD1,once,TRBJ1-2,TRBV7-9,CASSRQGRYGYTF,TGTGCCAGCAGCCGACAGGGTCGGTATGGCTACACCTTC
.,.,TRBJ1-3,TRBV18,CASSPVALDSGNTIYF,TGTGCCAGCTCACCGGTAGCGTTAGACTCTGGAAACACCATATATTTT
TRBD1,.,TRBJ2-7,TRBV10-2,CASKTGTATYEQYF,TGCGCCAGCAAAACCGGGACAGCCACCTACGAGCAGTACTTC
.,.,TRBJ2-3,TRBV24-1,CATSDPGTYTQYF,TGTGCCACCAGTGACCCTGGGACTTATACGCAGTATTTT
.,.,TRBJ2-2,TRBV4-1,CASSRTENGELFF,TGCGCCAGCAGCCGGACAGAGAACGGGGAGCTGTTTTTT
.,.,TRBJ1-5,TRBV3-1/TRBV3-2,CASSHLDLDNQPQHF,TGTGCCAGCAGCCACCTTGACCTAGACAATCAGCCCCAGCATTTT
TRBD1,.,TRBJ2-5,TRBV2,CASSVQGGLTETQYF,TGTGCCAGCAGTGTACAGGGGGGATTAACTGAGACCCAGTACTTC
.,.,TRBJ1-6,TRBV30,CAWSVGGGNNSPLHF,TGTGCCTGGAGTGTGGGTGGGGGCAATAATTCACCCCTCCACTTT
.,.,TRBJ2-7,TRBV3-1/TRBV3-2,CASSQIGRYYYEQYF,TGTGCCAGCAGCCAAATAGGCAGGTATTACTACGAGCAGTACTTC
TRBD2,many,TRBJ2-7,TRBV28,CASSWAGDSYEQYF,TGTGCCAGCAGTTGGGCGGGGGACTCCTACGAGCAGTACTTC
.,.,TRBJ2-2,TRBV4-3,CASSQGGAGPRRTGELFF,TGCGCCAGCAGCCAAGGTGGGGCAGGGCCTAGAAGGACCGGGGAGCTGTTTTTT
TRBD2,.,TRBJ2-3,TRBV9,CASSVYHGGADTQYF,TGTGCCAGCAGCGTTTACCACGGGGGGGCAGATACGCAGTATTTT
TRBD2,.,TRBJ2-5,TRBV4-1,CASSQGSSSGGFQETQYF,TGCGCCAGCAGCCAAGGATCATCCAGCGGGGGGTTCCAAGAGACCCAGTACTTC
TRBD1,.,TRBJ1-2,TRBV5-1,CASSTDRVGGYTF,TGCGCCAGCAGCACCGACAGGGTAGGGGGCTACACCTTC
.,.,TRBJ2-2,TRBV29-1,CSVTLPQGGTGELFF,TGCAGCGTAACCCTCCCCCAGGGAGGAACCGGGGAGCTGTTTTTT
.,few,TRBJ1-3,TRBV6-5,CASGTQGYTIYF,TGTGCCAGCGGTACCCAGGGATACACCATATATTTT
TRBD1,.,TRBJ1-6,TRBV3-1/TRBV3-2,CASSQGQVTDSPLHF,TGTGCCAGCAGCCAGGGACAGGTGACAGATTCACCCCTCCACTTT
TRBD1,.,TRBJ1-1,TRBV19,CASSMDSWTGEAFF,TGTGCCAGTAGTATGGATAGTTGGACAGGAGAAGCTTTCTTT
.,.,TRBJ1-4,TRBV7-2,CASSSLPIGGGWEKLFF,TGTGCCAGCAGCTCCCTCCCCATCGGGGGGGGCTGGGAAAAACTGTTTTTT
.,many,TRBJ2-7,TRBV7-8,CASSPVRGYEQYF,TGTGCCAGCAGCCCAGTTCGGGGGTACGAGCAGTACTTC
.,.,TRBJ1-1,TRBV4-2,CASSQDVVRQGAFF,TGTGCCAGCAGCCAAGATGTGGTAAGGCAGGGGGCTTTCTTT
TRBD1,.,TRBJ1-5,TRBV6-6,CASSSNGQGIQPQHF,TGTGCCAGCAGTTCGAACGGACAGGGAATTCAGCCCCAGCATTTT
TRBD2,.,TRBJ2-1,TRBV9,CASNLGGDRVGYNEQFF,TGTGCCAGCAACCTGGGAGGGGACCGCGTTGGCTACAATGAGCAGTTCTTC
TRBD2,.,TRBJ2-2,TRBV3-1/TRBV3-2,CASSQVGGGANTGELFF,TGTGCCAGCAGCCAAGTTGGCGGGGGGGCGAACACCGGGGAGCTGTTTTTT
.,.,TRBJ2-5,TRBV6-5,CASSPTGVQETQYF,TGTGCCAGCAGCCCGACAGGCGTACAAGAGACCCAGTACTTC
.,.,TRBJ1-2,TRBV5-1,CASSRDTNYGYTF,TGCGCCAGCAGCCGCGACACTAACTATGGCTACACCTTC
TRBD2,.,TRBJ2-7,TRBV14,CASSQGTSGVYEQYF,TGTGCCAGCAGCCAAGGGACTAGCGGGGTATACGAGCAGTACTTC